A selection of T cell receptor beta chains follows, all from one sample in a study of technical replicates of blood from several donors. The protocol was immunoSEQ multiplex PCR, while the TCRdb copy is restricted to in-frame clones and leaves out a portion. Counted here are 80,000 or so clones, 95% to 98% occurring once; the ten biggest clones make up approximately 0.2%. Sequencing input: T cells isolated from PBMCs. Every receptor here comes from a human donor in good health. CDR3s include the opening cysteine and the closing phenylalanine or tryptophan. D genes are given only for firm matches. Clone size is stated in some rows and not others, as once, few, many or a class when expanded.

clone size: NA; D gene: TRBD1; J gene: TRBJ1-1; V gene: TRBV27; CDR3 length: 14; CDR3 DNA: TGTGCCAGCAGAATACAGGGGGCCGGGATAGAAGCTTTCTTT; CDR3 protein: CASRIQGAGIEAFF
clone size: NA; D gene: TRBD1; J gene: TRBJ2-7; V gene: TRBV4-1; CDR3 length: 15; CDR3 DNA: TGCGCCAGCAGCCGCCGGGACAGGGGATCCTACGAGCAGTACTTC; CDR3 protein: CASSRRDRGSYEQYF
clone size: NA; D gene: NA; J gene: TRBJ2-2; V gene: TRBV4-1; CDR3 length: 14; CDR3 DNA: TGCGCCAGCAGCCAAGAGGTCCGAGCCGGGGAGCTGTTTTTT; CDR3 protein: CASSQEVRAGELFF
clone size: NA; D gene: NA; J gene: TRBJ2-2; V gene: TRBV28; CDR3 length: 15; CDR3 DNA: TGTGCCAGCAGTTTACGGGGGACCGGTCCCGGGGAGCTGTTTTTT; CDR3 protein: CASSLRGTGPGELFF
clone size: NA; D gene: NA; J gene: TRBJ1-2; V gene: TRBV21-1; CDR3 length: 13; CDR3 DNA: TGTGCCAGCAGCAACCGGTCCGACTATGGCTACACCTTC; CDR3 protein: CASSNRSDYGYTF
clone size: NA; D gene: NA; J gene: TRBJ2-7; V gene: TRBV2; CDR3 length: 11; CDR3 DNA: TGTGCCAGCAGCGCAGGGTTCGAGCAGTACTTC; CDR3 protein: CASSAGFEQYF
clone size: NA; D gene: TRBD1; J gene: TRBJ2-7; V gene: TRBV6-1; CDR3 length: 15; CDR3 DNA: TGTGCCAGCAGTGCGCCTAGGGACAGGGCCAACGAGCAGTACTTC; CDR3 protein: CASSAPRDRANEQYF
clone size: NA; D gene: NA; J gene: TRBJ2-7; V gene: TRBV25-1; CDR3 length: 14; CDR3 DNA: TGTGCCAGCCGGGGGGCGCAAGGCTCCTACGAGCAGTACTTC; CDR3 protein: CASRGAQGSYEQYF
clone size: NA; D gene: TRBD1; J gene: TRBJ1-2; V gene: TRBV2; CDR3 length: 16; CDR3 DNA: TGTGCCAGCTATAGTCCCGGGACAGGGCGTGGGGATGGCTACACCTTC; CDR3 protein: CASYSPGTGRGDGYTF
clone size: NA; D gene: NA; J gene: TRBJ2-7; V gene: TRBV5-1; CDR3 length: 16; CDR3 DNA: TGCGCCAGCAGCTTGGTGGACAGCCGGTTATCCTACGAGCAGTACTTC; CDR3 protein: CASSLVDSRLSYEQYF
clone size: NA; D gene: TRBD1; J gene: TRBJ2-1; V gene: TRBV7-8; CDR3 length: 13; CDR3 DNA: TGTGCCAGCAGTTTAGACAGGGGGGATGAGCAGTTCTTC; CDR3 protein: CASSLDRGDEQFF
clone size: NA; D gene: NA; J gene: TRBJ2-1; V gene: TRBV4-3; CDR3 length: 15; CDR3 DNA: TGCGCCAGCAGCCAAGAACGGGAGAAAAACAATGAGCAGTTCTTC; CDR3 protein: CASSQEREKNNEQFF
clone size: NA; D gene: NA; J gene: TRBJ1-2; V gene: TRBV4-3; CDR3 length: 15; CDR3 DNA: TGCGCCAGCAGCCAAGGCTATACAGGGCTCTATGGCTACACCTTC; CDR3 protein: CASSQGYTGLYGYTF
clone size: NA; D gene: TRBD2; J gene: TRBJ2-1; V gene: TRBV6-5; CDR3 length: 15; CDR3 DNA: TGTGCCAGCAGGGAGAGCGGGAGCTCCTACAATGAGCAGTTCTTC; CDR3 protein: CASRESGSSYNEQFF
clone size: NA; D gene: NA; J gene: TRBJ2-7; V gene: TRBV6-5; CDR3 length: 14; CDR3 DNA: TGTGCCAGCAGTTACAAACTCGCGACCTACGAGCAGTACTTC; CDR3 protein: CASSYKLATYEQYF
clone size: NA; D gene: NA; J gene: TRBJ2-3; V gene: TRBV9; CDR3 length: 13; CDR3 DNA: TGTGCCAGCAGCGTAGAGGGAGGGGGTACGCAGTATTTT; CDR3 protein: CASSVEGGGTQYF
clone size: NA; D gene: NA; J gene: TRBJ1-1; V gene: TRBV7-9; CDR3 length: 13; CDR3 DNA: TGTGCCAGCAGCTATGGACAGAAGTCTGAAGCTTTCTTT; CDR3 protein: CASSYGQKSEAFF
clone size: NA; D gene: TRBD2; J gene: TRBJ2-3; V gene: TRBV7-3; CDR3 length: 15; CDR3 DNA: TGTGCCAGCAGCTTAATAGCGGGGCTCACAGATACGCAGTATTTT; CDR3 protein: CASSLIAGLTDTQYF
clone size: NA; D gene: NA; J gene: TRBJ2-7; V gene: TRBV4-3; CDR3 length: 16; CDR3 DNA: TGCGCCAGCAGCCCCCAGACGGGAGAGTGGTCCTACGAGCAGTACTTC; CDR3 protein: CASSPQTGEWSYEQYF
clone size: NA; D gene: TRBD2; J gene: TRBJ2-7; V gene: TRBV6-4; CDR3 length: 12; CDR3 DNA: TGTGCCAGCAGTGACTATAGCGGGCAGCAGTACTTC; CDR3 protein: CASSDYSGQQYF
clone size: NA; D gene: TRBD1; J gene: TRBJ1-5; V gene: TRBV23-1; CDR3 length: 17; CDR3 DNA: TGCGCCAGCAGGCAATGCCCCGCCCGGGACAGAAATCAGCCCCAGCATTTT; CDR3 protein: CASRQCPARDRNQPQHF
clone size: once; D gene: TRBD2; J gene: TRBJ2-7; V gene: TRBV5-1; CDR3 length: 19; CDR3 DNA: TGCGCCAGCACCACGAAACGGCTAGCGGGAAATCAAACGTCCTACGAGCAGTACTTC; CDR3 protein: CASTTKRLAGNQTSYEQYF
clone size: NA; D gene: NA; J gene: TRBJ2-7; V gene: TRBV29-1; CDR3 length: 12; CDR3 DNA: TGCAGCGCTACCGCGTTATCCTACGAGCAGTACTTC; CDR3 protein: CSATALSYEQYF